This T cell receptor (beta chain) originates from a study of CD8 T cells in ankylosing spondylitis. Notes on the study in general: From matched ankylosing spondylitis synovial fluid, disease-linked clones were reportedly recovered at significantly enriched levels. Disease-associated clonotypes exhibited CD8+ identity and were relatively infrequent in peripheral blood. Among TCR beta sequences, a motif of under ten highly homologous variants appeared characteristic of ankylosing spondylitis blood.

To note about this clonotype: What it recognizes is unknown.

Preparation of TCR beta libraries was done by quantitative 5'-RACE with molecular barcodes. TCRdb re-derived calls from the 5' RACE reads in MiXCR, one entry per CDR3 protein. The sample records almost 250,000 distinct CDR3 sequences, approximately 30% being singletons. Sequenced input: blood, either unsorted or a sorted T cell fraction (not recorded which). The TCR was taken from a male donor with ankylosing spondylitis or in good health (not recorded which).

The CDR3 nucleotides read TGCGCCAGCAGCGCGGGACTAGCGGGGGGCACAGATACGCAGTATTTT. As protein: CASSAGLAGGTDTQYF. The chain couples TRBV5-1 to TRBJ2-3; TRBD2 aligns across 14 bases. Trimming took 4 bases from V and 1 from J; bases not matched to a gene: 2. The CDR3 loop spans 16 amino acids. Per germline, CDR1 SGHRS and CDR2 YFSETQ. Looking up the rest from reference TRBV5-1 and TRBJ2-3 gives the full variable domain: KAGVTQTPRYLIKTRGQQVTLSCSPISGHRSVSWYQQTPGQGLQFLFEYFSETQRNKGNFPGRFSGRQFSNSRSEMNVSTLELGDSALYLCASSAGLAGGTDTQYFGPGTRLTVL.